The rows below give T cell receptor beta chains drawn from one sample of a study of T cell repertoires in aging, cancer and after chemotherapy. TCRdb redid the calling of the multiplex PCR reads with MiXCR, one entry per CDR3 protein. The sample includes some 10,000 distinct CDR3 sequences, roughly a third of them seen just once. Material: blood. These receptors were collected from a human donor in good health. The CDR3 runs from the conserved cysteine through the conserved F or W. Fields, in order: clone size, D gene, J gene, V gene, CDR3 DNA, CDR3 protein. D genes are given only for firm matches. The size of a clone is reported for some rows only, either as once, few or many, or as a class for expanded clones.

few . TRBJ1-2 TRBV12-3/TRBV12-4 TGTGCCAGCAGTCCCACAGGTTCCCACTATGGCTACACCTTC CASSPTGSHYGYTF
. TRBD1 TRBJ1-6 TRBV6-5 TGTGCCAGCAGTTACGTTACAGGGGAAGAATCACCCCTCCACTTT CASSYVTGEESPLHF
. . TRBJ2-1 TRBV20-1 TGCAGTGCTATAGAGAGCTCCTACAATGAGCAGTTCTTC CSAIESSYNEQFF
. TRBD2 TRBJ2-2 TRBV5-6 TGTGCCAGCAGCTTAGGACTAGCGGGGTACACCGGGGAGCTGTTTTTT CASSLGLAGYTGELFF
few TRBD1 TRBJ2-7 TRBV27 TGTGCCAGCAGTTATTCCCCTCCATGGACAGGGGCTTCCTACGAGCAGTACTTC CASSYSPPWTGASYEQYF
. TRBD1 TRBJ2-3 TRBV5-5 TGTGCCAGCAGCAGGGACAGAGGCACAGATACGCAGTATTTT CASSRDRGTDTQYF
. . TRBJ2-5 TRBV10-3 TGTGCCATCAGTGCGAATCCCCAGGGGACCCAGTACTTC CAISANPQGTQYF
. . TRBJ2-1 TRBV6-2/TRBV6-3 TGTGCCAGCAGTAGATTAGCGAACTACAATGAGCAGTTCTTC CASSRLANYNEQFF
medium-sized . TRBJ2-2 TRBV11-3 TGTGCCAGCAGCCTCGACGGGGACACGAACACCGGGGAGCTGTTTTTT CASSLDGDTNTGELFF
. . TRBJ2-1 TRBV18 TGTGCCAGCTCACCACCGTCCAGGGGTAGCTATGAGCAGTTCTTC CASSPPSRGSYEQFF
. . TRBJ2-5 TRBV6-5 TGTGCCAGCAGAAACGGGGGCGCAGGGGAGACCCAGTACTTC CASRNGGAGETQYF
. TRBD1 TRBJ1-1 TRBV29-1 TGCAGCGCCCTGGGCTTGGACAGGCGGAACACTGAAACTTTCTTT CSALGLDRRNTETFF
few . TRBJ2-7 TRBV7-6 TGTGCCCTCCAGGCGGCTACCTCCCCGTACTTC CALQAATSPYF
. . TRBJ2-1 TRBV27 TGTGCCAGCAGTCTCAATTACAATGAGCAGTTCTTC CASSLNYNEQFF
few . TRBJ1-3 TRBV11-3 TGTGCCAGCAGCAGAGACAGAAGCTCTGGAAACACCATATATTTT CASSRDRSSGNTIYF
. . TRBJ1-3 TRBV7-2 TGTGCCAGCAGCCGAGAACGGACCCGGGGAAACACCATATATTTT CASSRERTRGNTIYF
. . TRBJ2-5 TRBV19 TGTGCCAGTAGATCCCTTAGGAAAGAGCGAGAGACCCAGTACTTC CASRSLRKERETQYF
. . TRBJ2-5 TRBV27 TGTGCCAGCTCCTCCACCACTTGGGAGACCCAGTACTTC CASSSTTWETQYF
few . TRBJ2-7 TRBV18 TGTGCCAGCTTCCAGGACAGTTTTGCCTACGAGCAGTACTTC CASFQDSFAYEQYF
. TRBD2 TRBJ2-1 TRBV18 TGTGCCAGCTTCCTCTCGGGGGGGTACTACAATGAGCAGTTCTTC CASFLSGGYYNEQFF
. TRBD1 TRBJ2-7 TRBV18 TGTGCCAGCTCACCCACGGGACAGGGAACCTACGAGCAGTACTTC CASSPTGQGTYEQYF
few . TRBJ2-3 TRBV6-2/TRBV6-3 TGTGCCAGCAGTAAGAGGGTACCCACAGATACGCAGTATTTT CASSKRVPTDTQYF
medium-sized TRBD2 TRBJ2-2 TRBV29-1 TGCAGCGCCGAAGCGGGGAGGCTTACCGGGGAGCTGTTTTTT CSAEAGRLTGELFF
. TRBD2 TRBJ2-1 TRBV12-3/TRBV12-4 TGTGCCAGCGGGACTAGTTGGTATGAGCAGTTCTTC CASGTSWYEQFF
. . TRBJ2-3 TRBV6-1 TGTGCCAACAGACCTCTGAGGGGGAAGGACACAGATACGCAGTATTTT CANRPLRGKDTDTQYF
medium-sized . TRBJ2-5 TRBV30 TGTGCCTGGACCCGGGGCAGGTTCGAGACCCAGTACTTC CAWTRGRFETQYF
. . TRBJ2-7 TRBV6-5 TGTGCCAGCAGGGGTACTGGGCAAAGGAGCTCCTACGAGCAGTACTTC CASRGTGQRSSYEQYF
medium-sized . TRBJ2-1 TRBV29-1 TGCGGGGCCCACTCCTACAATGAGCAGTTCTTC CGAHSYNEQFF
. TRBD1 TRBJ1-1 TRBV5-1 TGCGCCAGCAGCTTGGGGGACAGGGCTGAAGCTTTCTTT CASSLGDRAEAFF
. TRBD1 TRBJ2-3 TRBV18 TGTGCCAGCTCACCGGACAGGGCAGATACGCAGTATTTT CASSPDRADTQYF
once . TRBJ1-2 TRBV5-4 TGCGCCAGCAGCTTGGTGGGGGATCAAGGTGGCTACACCTTC CASSLVGDQGGYTF
. . TRBJ2-7 TRBV6-1 TGTGCCAGCAGGTCCGGGGGCTCCTACGAGCAGTACTTC CASRSGGSYEQYF
medium-sized . TRBJ2-3 TRBV11-3 TGTGCCAGCAGCCTCCGGGAGAATACGCAGTATTTT CASSLRENTQYF
. TRBD2 TRBJ2-7 TRBV11-3 TGTGCCAGCAGCCCTACTAGCGGGGGAAGCGAGCAGTACTTC CASSPTSGGSEQYF
. . TRBJ1-5 TRBV6-2/TRBV6-3 TGTGCCAGCAGTACCTTGAGGGCTGGGTATCAGCCCCAGCATTTT CASSTLRAGYQPQHF
few TRBD1 TRBJ1-2 TRBV19 TGTGCCACCCGACAGGGTTCTTCCAACTATGGCTACACCTTC CATRQGSSNYGYTF
medium-sized TRBD2 TRBJ2-7 TRBV11-3 TGTGCCAGCAGCCCTGGACTAGTCTCCACCTACGAGCAGTACTTC CASSPGLVSTYEQYF
. . TRBJ2-2 TRBV13 TGTGCCAGCAGCCAAACGATAACCGGGAAGCTGTTTTTT CASSQTITGKLFF
. TRBD1 TRBJ1-2 TRBV6-2/TRBV6-3 TGTGCCAGCAGGGAGACAGGGAGAGCTAACTATGGCTACACCTTC CASRETGRANYGYTF
. TRBD2 TRBJ2-1 TRBV6-5 TGTGCCAGCAGTTCCCTAGCGGGTCCCTCCTACAATGAGCAGTTCTTC CASSSLAGPSYNEQFF
few TRBD1 TRBJ2-4 TRBV6-2/TRBV6-3 TGTGCCAGCAGTTCTCCCGGACAGGGACCCCGAAACATTCAGTACTTC CASSSPGQGPRNIQYF